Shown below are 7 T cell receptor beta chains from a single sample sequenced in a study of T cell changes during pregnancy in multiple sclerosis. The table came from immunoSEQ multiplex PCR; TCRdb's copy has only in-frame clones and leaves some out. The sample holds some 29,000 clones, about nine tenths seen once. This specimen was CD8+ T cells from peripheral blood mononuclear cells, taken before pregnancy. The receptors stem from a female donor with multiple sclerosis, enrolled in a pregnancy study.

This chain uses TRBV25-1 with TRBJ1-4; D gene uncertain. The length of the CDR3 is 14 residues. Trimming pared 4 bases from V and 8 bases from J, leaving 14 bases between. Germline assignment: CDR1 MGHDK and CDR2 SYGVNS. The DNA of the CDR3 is TGTGCCAGCAGTGGTTTCGGGGAAGGAGAAAAACTGTTTTTT. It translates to CASSGFGEGEKLFF.

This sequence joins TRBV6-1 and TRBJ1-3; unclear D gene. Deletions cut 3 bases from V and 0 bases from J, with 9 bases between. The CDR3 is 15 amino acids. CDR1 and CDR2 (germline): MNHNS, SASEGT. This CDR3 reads CASSDSPDSGNTIYF. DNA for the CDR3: TGTGCCAGCAGTGACAGTCCAGACTCTGGAAACACCATATATTTT.

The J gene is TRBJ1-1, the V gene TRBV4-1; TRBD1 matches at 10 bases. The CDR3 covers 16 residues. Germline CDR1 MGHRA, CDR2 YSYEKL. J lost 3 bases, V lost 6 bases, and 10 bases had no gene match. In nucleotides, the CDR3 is TGCGCCAGCAGTCAGGGACAGGGGATCTTTGACACTGAAGCTTTCTTT. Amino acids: CASSQGQGIFDTEAFF.

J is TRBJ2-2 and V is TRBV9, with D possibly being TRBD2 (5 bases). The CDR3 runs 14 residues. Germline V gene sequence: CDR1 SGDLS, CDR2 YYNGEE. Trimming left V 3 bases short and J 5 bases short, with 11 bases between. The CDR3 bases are TGTGCCAGCAGCGAAGCTTGGAGGACCGGGGAGCTGTTTTTT. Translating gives CASSEAWRTGELFF.

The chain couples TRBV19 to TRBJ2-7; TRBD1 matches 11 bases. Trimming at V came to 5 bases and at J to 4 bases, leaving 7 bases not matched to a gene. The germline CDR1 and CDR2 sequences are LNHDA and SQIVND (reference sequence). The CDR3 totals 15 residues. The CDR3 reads CASSPGQGALYEQYF. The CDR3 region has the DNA TGTGCCAGTAGTCCCGGACAGGGGGCTCTTTACGAGCAGTACTTC.

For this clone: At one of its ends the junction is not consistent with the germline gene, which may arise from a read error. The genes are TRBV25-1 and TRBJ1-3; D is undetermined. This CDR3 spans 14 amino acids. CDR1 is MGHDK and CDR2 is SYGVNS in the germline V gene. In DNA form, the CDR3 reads TGTGCCAGCAGTGCGGACTGGTCTGGATACACCATATATTTT. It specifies CASSADWSGYTIYF.

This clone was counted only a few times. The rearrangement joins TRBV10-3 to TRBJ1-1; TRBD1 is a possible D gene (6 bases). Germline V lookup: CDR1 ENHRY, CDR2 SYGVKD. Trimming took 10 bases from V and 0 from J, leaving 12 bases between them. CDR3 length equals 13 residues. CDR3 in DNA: TGTGCCACCCAACAGGGCTTGAACACTGAAGCTTTCTTT. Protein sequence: CATQQGLNTEAFF.